These T cell receptor beta chains were read from a single sample in a study of persistence of HIV-infected CD4 T cells. No antigen has been assigned to these receptors. The assay was immunoSEQ multiplex PCR, and TCRdb's table has in-frame clones only and misses some. The repertoire holds under 20,000 clones, approximately 80% seen once, with almost 7% in the top ten. The starting material was CD4+ T cells sorted from PBMCs after approximately 20-hour stimulation, obtained from a patient who received antiretroviral therapy. The receptor set was obtained from an adult man with HIV who was CMV-seropositive. Each CDR3 is given with its conserved first and last residue.

TRBJ2-3 TRBV9 CASSVGPGGSTDTQYF
TRBJ2-1 TRBV6-1 CASSLINEQFF
TRBJ1-3 TRBV6-1 CASSEQDRGNTIYF
TRBJ1-1 TRBV18 CASSPTPVNTEAFF
TRBJ2-7 TRBV23-1 CASSPGQGADEQYF
TRBJ1-4 TRBV7-8 CASSLDRVNEKLFF
TRBJ2-3 TRBV14 CASSLTSGGAADTQYF
TRBJ2-1 TRBV9 CASSPGGYNEQFF
TRBJ2-1 TRBV2 CASSEGGDLGNEQFF
TRBJ2-1 TRBV7-9 CASSFSQGIEQFF
TRBJ2-7 TRBV4-1 CASSQPTGGSRSYEQYF
TRBJ1-5 TRBV19 CASSPRVQGRNQPQHF
TRBJ1-6 TRBV5-1 CASSGQGNSPLHF
TRBJ2-7 TRBV18 CASSPVPEGGYEQYF
TRBJ2-1 TRBV7-3 CASSRTSGGTNEQFF
TRBJ1-1 TRBV6-5 CASTPGGSEAFF
TRBJ2-1 TRBV4-2 CASSQDPGSGNEQFF
TRBJ2-1 TRBV5-1 CASSLDWTGGFSNEQFF
TRBJ1-6 TRBV18 CASSLTESNSPLHF
TRBJ1-1 TRBV10-3 CAITERETGAGTEAFF
TRBJ2-3 TRBV5-1 CASSLRPGQSTDTQYF
TRBJ1-5 TRBV15 CATSRGTISQPQHF
TRBJ2-2 TRBV15 CATSRTPPPTGELFF
TRBJ1-1 TRBV7-8 CASTRENTEAFF
TRBJ1-5 TRBV6-1 CASSSTGAHQPQHF
TRBJ1-1 TRBV6-5 CASSYKPPNTEAFF
TRBJ1-5 TRBV28 CASSFDRGGQPQHF
TRBJ1-4 TRBV5-1 CASSGTGVGSNEKLFF
TRBJ1-3 TRBV6-5 CASTLGSGNTIYF
TRBJ2-7 TRBV27 CASSSSRDSLPYEQYF
TRBJ1-2 TRBV2 CASSDPRGYTF
TRBJ2-1 TRBV18 CASSPPTGAVNEQFF
TRBJ2-2 TRBV6-5 CASSYSIRGAGELFF
TRBJ2-7 TRBV6-6 CASSRSVGTPYEQYF
TRBJ1-5 TRBV2 CASSEKQGSQPQHF
TRBJ1-5 TRBV24-1 CATSASGPRSQPQHF
TRBJ2-1 TRBV7-2 CASSFLAGGLNEQFF
TRBJ1-5 TRBV2 CASSRDSPKGQPQHF
TRBJ1-4 TRBV3-1/TRBV3-2 CASSQGGKLFF
TRBJ2-7 TRBV24-1 CATSGGSYEQYF
TRBJ2-7 TRBV2 CASSGQGVHEQYF
TRBJ2-1 TRBV27 CASSLSIGTTEQFF
TRBJ1-1 TRBV2 CASSGQGRTEAFF